This T cell receptor (beta chain) was sequenced during a study of blood T cells in healthy people across ages. In germline, CDR1 is LGHDT, CDR2 YNNKEL (reference sequence). This CDR3 is built from 14 residues. V lost 5 bases and J 6 bases, leaving 16 bases between the germline ends. Samples each yielded at least 5 micrograms of total RNA. Sample-barcoded 5' priming and a J-beta primer mix drove a second PCR of roughly 7 to 11 cycles. Template switching added a 12-random-nucleotide identifier to every cDNA molecule. MiXCR, applied by TCRdb to the 5' RACE reads, yields one record per CDR3 protein. The sample includes more than 900,000 distinct CDR3 sequences, around 25% seen only once; the top ten take approximately 0.7%. These data also featured in a second study, about T cells of mothers and their children. As that study records: Study donors consisted of a few healthy Caucasian mothers and their six children.

The sequence was collected from a girl between 2 and 10 years old in good health. Sequencing was performed on blood. The V call is TRBV3-1, the J call TRBJ1-1; maybe TRBD1 (6 bases). The CDR3 sequence is CASSTRLWGPEAFF. In nucleotides, the CDR3 is TGTGCCAGCAGCACGCGTCTTTGGGGGCCTGAAGCTTTCTTT.